The 2 T cell receptor beta chains below were found in one sample sequenced in a study of blood T cell repertoires in COVID-19. Sequenced by immunoSEQ multiplex PCR; TCRdb stores in-frame clones only, minus some. The sample shows 300,000 to 450,000 clones, around 84% of them seen only once. Source material: peripheral blood. The source is a woman aged 18 to 35 with acute or convalescent COVID-19.

V usage is TRBV5-1 and J usage is TRBJ1-3; 7 bases match TRBD1. CDR1 and CDR2 (germline): SGHRS, YFSETQ. The CDR3 loop spans 16 amino acids. V lost 4 bases to trimming and J lost 0 bases; unmatched junction nucleotides: 7. The DNA of the CDR3 is TGCGCCAGCAGCGTATCGGGACAGCTCTCTGGAAACACCATATATTTT. Amino acids: CASSVSGQLSGNTIYF. The full variable domain, its missing parts supplied by reference TRBV5-1 and TRBJ1-3, is KAGVTQTPRYLIKTRGQQVTLSCSPISGHRSVSWYQQTPGQGLQFLFEYFSETQRNKGNFPGRFSGRQFSNSRSEMNVSTLELGDSALYLCASSVSGQLSGNTIYFGEGSWLTVV.

The CDR3 DNA sequence: TGTGCCAGCAGCTTGCTTCGCGAGGGCGCCGGGGAGCTGTTTTTT. This encodes CASSLLREGAGELFF. The chain employs TRBV5-5 and TRBJ2-2; D is perhaps TRBD2 (5 bases). Germline V gene lookup returns CDR1 SGHKS and CDR2 YYEKEE (reference sequence). Between the trimmed V and J ends, which lost 1 base and 6 bases, there was a span of 13 bases. This CDR3 has 15 amino acids.